A single TCR beta chain is shown here with its context. A J-beta primer mix and a sample-barcoded 5' primer were used in a second PCR of about 7 to 11 cycles. A template-switch adaptor with 12 random nucleotides tagged each cDNA molecule. Each CDR3 protein is one row after TCRdb ran MiXCR on the 5' RACE reads. The table lists 720,000 or so distinct CDR3 sequences, 40% to 50% of them singletons. This sample is part of a study of blood T cells in healthy people across ages. This CDR3 has 16 residues. Germline trimming cut 5 bases from V and 7 bases from J; bases unmatched to any gene: 9. Germline CDR1 LGHNA, CDR2 YNFKEQ. Sample donors were healthy Caucasian individuals that came from Russia, aged roughly 6 to 95.

The chain is built from TRBV4-2 and TRBJ2-2; 11 bases are a match to TRBD2. This receptor was taken from a man at least 80 years old in good health. The sequencing input was blood. This CDR3 is CASSAGLAEAGGELFF. The CDR3, as DNA: TGTGCCAGCAGCGCGGGACTAGCGGAAGCGGGCGGGGAGCTGTTTTTT.